This entry concerns a single T cell receptor (beta chain). Its specificity is not known. TRB cDNA was prepared as libraries by UMI-labeled 5' RACE. TCRdb reanalyzed the 5' RACE reads and collapses them to one entry per CDR3 protein, without DNA. This listing includes approximately 41,000 distinct CDR3 sequences. These data belong to a study of CXCR3-negative and CXCR3-positive naive CD8 T cells. Study-level points and caveats: Diversity proved comparably high across both naive subsets and much lower in memory CD8+ cells. Whereas memory cells differed, naive CXCR3-negative and CXCR3-positive cells shared similar TRBV-TRBJ usage. Once cells were cryopreserved, CXCR3 expression went down partly, and most assays used fresh PBMCs. Across naive subsets, surface CD5 expression was comparable, and TCR strength was inferred from properties of the TRB CDR3.

The CDR3 length is 12 residues. CDR1 and CDR2 from the germline V gene are ENHRY and SYGVKD. Sequenced sample: memory CD8+ T cells from blood. The chain links TRBV10-3 to TRBJ1-2; TCRdb calls TRBD1, which cannot be checked without DNA. The source of this sequence is a human donor in good health. Some clones in this sample may be carry-over from other donors' samples. The CDR3: CAISGQGGGYTF.